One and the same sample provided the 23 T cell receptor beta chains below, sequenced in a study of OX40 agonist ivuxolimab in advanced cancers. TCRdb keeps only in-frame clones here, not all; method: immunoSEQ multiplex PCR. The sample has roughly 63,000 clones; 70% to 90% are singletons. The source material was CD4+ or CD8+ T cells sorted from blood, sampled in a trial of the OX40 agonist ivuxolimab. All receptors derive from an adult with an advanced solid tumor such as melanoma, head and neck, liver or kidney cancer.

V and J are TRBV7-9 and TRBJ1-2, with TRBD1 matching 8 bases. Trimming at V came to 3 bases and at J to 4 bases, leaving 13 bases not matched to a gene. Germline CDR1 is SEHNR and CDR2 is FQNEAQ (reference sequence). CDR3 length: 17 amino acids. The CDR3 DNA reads TGTGCCAGCAGCTTGCTACTCCTCGGACAGGGACCCTATGGCTACACCTTC. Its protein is CASSLLLLGQGPYGYTF.

The CDR3 reads CASSEVGGNSYEQYF. In DNA, the CDR3 is TGTGCCAGCAGTGAAGTCGGCGGGAACTCCTACGAGCAGTACTTC. This sequence joins TRBV6-1 and TRBJ2-7; D perhaps matches TRBD2 (6 bases). V lost 1 base and J lost 0, with 10 bases in between. Per the germline V gene, CDR1 is MNHNS and CDR2 is SASEGT. The CDR3 sequence is 15 residues long.

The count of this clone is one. The CDR3 DNA sequence: TGTGCCAGTACCCCGGGGCGCACCGGGGAGCTGTTTTTT. Its protein product is CASTPGRTGELFF. J is TRBJ2-2 and V is TRBV19; D possibly matches TRBD1 or TRBD2 (5 bases each). The CDR3 runs 13 residues. Germline CDR1 LNHDA, CDR2 SQIVND (reference sequence). Trimming pared 7 bases from V and 4 bases from J, leaving 10 bases between.

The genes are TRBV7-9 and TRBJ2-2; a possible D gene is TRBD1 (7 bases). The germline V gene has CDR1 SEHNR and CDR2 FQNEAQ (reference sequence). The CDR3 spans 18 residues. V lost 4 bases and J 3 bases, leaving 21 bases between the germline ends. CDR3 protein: CASSSPTQGGRYTGELFF. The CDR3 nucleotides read TGTGCCAGCAGCTCCCCCACGCAGGGGGGTCGGTACACCGGGGAGCTGTTTTTT.

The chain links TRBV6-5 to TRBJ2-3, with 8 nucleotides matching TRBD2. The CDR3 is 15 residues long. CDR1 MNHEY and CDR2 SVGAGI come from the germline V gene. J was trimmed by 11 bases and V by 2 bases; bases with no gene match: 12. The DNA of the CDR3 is TGTGCCAGCAGTTACGACACGGGAGGGCGGCGGGAGCAGTATTTT. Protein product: CASSYDTGGRREQYF.

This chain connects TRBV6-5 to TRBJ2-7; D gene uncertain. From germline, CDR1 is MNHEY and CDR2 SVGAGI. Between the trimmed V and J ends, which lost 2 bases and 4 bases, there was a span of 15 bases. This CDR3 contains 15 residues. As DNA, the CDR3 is TGTGCCAGCAGTTACCGGACCGCGACCTTTTACGAGCAGTACGTC. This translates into CASSYRTATFYEQYV.

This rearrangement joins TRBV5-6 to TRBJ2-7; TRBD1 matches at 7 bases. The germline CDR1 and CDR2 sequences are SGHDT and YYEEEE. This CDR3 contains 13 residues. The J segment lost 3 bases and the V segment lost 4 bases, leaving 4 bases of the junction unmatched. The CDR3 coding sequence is TGTGCCAGCAGCGAGGGACAGCTCTACGAGCAGTACTTC. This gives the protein CASSEGQLYEQYF.

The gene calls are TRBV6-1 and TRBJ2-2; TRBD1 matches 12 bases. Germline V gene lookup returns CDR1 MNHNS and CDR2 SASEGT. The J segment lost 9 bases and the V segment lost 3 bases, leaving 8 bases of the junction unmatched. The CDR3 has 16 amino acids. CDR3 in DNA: TGTGCCAGCAGTGATGGGACAGGGGGCCTTCGGAGGGAGCTGTTTTTT. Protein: CASSDGTGGLRRELFF.

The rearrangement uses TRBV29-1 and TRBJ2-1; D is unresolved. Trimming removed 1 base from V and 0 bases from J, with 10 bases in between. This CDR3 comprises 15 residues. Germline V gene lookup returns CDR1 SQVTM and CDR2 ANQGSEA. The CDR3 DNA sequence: TGCAGCGTTGAAGTTACAGCGAGCTCCTACAATGAGCAGTTCTTC. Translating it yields CSVEVTASSYNEQFF.

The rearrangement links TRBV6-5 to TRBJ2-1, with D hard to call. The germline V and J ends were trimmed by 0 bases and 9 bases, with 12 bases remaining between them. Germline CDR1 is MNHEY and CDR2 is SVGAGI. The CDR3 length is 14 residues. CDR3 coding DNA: TGTGCCAGCAGTTACTCGGAGCAGGAGACTGAGCAGTTCTTC. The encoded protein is CASSYSEQETEQFF.

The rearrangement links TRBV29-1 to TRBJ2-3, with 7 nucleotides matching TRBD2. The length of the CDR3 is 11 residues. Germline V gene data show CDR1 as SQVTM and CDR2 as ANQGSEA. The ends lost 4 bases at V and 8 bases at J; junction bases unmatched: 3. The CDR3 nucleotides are TGCAGCGTTGTGACGGGGGGTACGCAGTATTTT. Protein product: CSVVTGGTQYF.

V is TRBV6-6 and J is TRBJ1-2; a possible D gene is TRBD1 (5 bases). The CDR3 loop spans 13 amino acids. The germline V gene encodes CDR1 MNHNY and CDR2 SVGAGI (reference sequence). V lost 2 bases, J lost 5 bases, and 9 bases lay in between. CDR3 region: CASSYPSGYGYTF. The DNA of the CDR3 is TGTGCCAGCAGTTACCCCTCAGGGTATGGCTACACCTTC.

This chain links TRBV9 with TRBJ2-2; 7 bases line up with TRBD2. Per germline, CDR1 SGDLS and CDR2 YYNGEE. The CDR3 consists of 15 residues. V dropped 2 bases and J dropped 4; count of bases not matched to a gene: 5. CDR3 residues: CASSVGRGGTGELFF. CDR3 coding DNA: TGTGCCAGCAGCGTCGGGCGCGGGGGCACCGGGGAGCTGTTTTTT.

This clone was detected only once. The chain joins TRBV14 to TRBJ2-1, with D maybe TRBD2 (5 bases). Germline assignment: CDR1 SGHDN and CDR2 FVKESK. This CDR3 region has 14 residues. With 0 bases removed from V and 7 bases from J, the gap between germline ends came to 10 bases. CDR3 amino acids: CASSQDIRGNEQFF. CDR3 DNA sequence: TGTGCCAGCAGCCAAGATATTCGAGGGAATGAGCAGTTCTTC.

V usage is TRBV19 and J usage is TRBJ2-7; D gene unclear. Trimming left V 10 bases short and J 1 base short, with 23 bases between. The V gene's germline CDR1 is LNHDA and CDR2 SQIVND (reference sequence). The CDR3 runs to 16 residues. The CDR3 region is CATSPWWDSGSYEQYF. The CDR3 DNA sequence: TGTGCCACCTCCCCTTGGTGGGATTCTGGGTCCTACGAGCAGTACTTC.

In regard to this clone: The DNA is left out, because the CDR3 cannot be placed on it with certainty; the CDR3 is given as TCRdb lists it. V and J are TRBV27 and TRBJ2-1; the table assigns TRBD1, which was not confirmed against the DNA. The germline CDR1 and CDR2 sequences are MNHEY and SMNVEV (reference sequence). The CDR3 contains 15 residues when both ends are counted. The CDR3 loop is CASSTSTGGVDEQFF.

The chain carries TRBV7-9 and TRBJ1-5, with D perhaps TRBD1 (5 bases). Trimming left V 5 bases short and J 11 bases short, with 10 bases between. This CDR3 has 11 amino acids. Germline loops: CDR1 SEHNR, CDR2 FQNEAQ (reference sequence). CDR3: CASSPGGAQHF. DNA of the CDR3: TGTGCCAGCAGCCCCGGAGGGGCCCAGCATTTT.

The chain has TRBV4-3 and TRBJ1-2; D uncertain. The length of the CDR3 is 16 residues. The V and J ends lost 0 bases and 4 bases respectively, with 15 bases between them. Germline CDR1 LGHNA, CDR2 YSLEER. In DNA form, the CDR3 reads TGCGCCAGCAGCCAAGAGATGAATCCTTCCTTCTATGGCTACACCTTC. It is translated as CASSQEMNPSFYGYTF.

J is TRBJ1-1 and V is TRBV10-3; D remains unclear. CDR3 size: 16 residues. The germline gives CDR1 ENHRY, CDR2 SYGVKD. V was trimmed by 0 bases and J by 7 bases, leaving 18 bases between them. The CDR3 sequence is CAISESIRVGNLEAFF. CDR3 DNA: TGTGCCATCAGTGAGTCGATTAGAGTAGGGAACCTTGAAGCTTTCTTT.

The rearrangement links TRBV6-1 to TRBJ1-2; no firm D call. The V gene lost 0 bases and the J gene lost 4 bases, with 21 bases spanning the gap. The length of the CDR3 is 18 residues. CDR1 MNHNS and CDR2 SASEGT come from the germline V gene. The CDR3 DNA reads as TGTGCCAGCAGTGAAGCGCTTCTGGGCAGCCTCTTCGTCTATGGCTACACCTTC. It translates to CASSEALLGSLFVYGYTF.

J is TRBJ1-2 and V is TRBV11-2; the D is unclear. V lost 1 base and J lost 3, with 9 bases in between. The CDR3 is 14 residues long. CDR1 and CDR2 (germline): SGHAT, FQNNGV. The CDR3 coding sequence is TGTGCCAGCAGCTTAGGAGATCAGCACTATGGCTACACCTTC. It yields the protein CASSLGDQHYGYTF.

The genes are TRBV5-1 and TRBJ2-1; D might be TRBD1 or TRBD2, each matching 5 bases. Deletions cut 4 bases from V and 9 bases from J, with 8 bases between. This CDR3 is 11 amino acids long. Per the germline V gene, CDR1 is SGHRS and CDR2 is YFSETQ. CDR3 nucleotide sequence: TGCGCCAGCAGCCTCGGGGCTGAGCAGTTCTTC. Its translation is CASSLGAEQFF.

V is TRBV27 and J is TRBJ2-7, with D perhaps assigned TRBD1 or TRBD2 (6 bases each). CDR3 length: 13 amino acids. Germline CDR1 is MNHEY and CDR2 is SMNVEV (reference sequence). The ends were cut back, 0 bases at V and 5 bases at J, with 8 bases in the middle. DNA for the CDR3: TGTGCCAGCAGTTTATCAGGGGGGCACGAGCAGTACTTC. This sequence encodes CASSLSGGHEQYF.